The 16 T cell receptor beta chains listed next were all sequenced from one sample in a study of blood T cell repertoires in COVID-19. Clones were sequenced by immunoSEQ multiplex PCR, and TCRdb holds only the in-frame ones, with some missing. The top ten clones hold around 1.5% of a sample with about 190,000 clones, approximately 91% of them seen once. Sequenced sample: peripheral blood. The source is a young man with active or convalescent COVID-19.

This clone was recorded once. The chain recombines TRBV19 with TRBJ1-4; TRBD1 matches 7 bases. The CDR3 has 15 residues. The germline V gene has CDR1 LNHDA and CDR2 SQIVND (reference sequence). The V and J ends lost 6 bases and 0 bases, in that order; junction bases with no gene match: 4. The CDR3 DNA reads as TGTGCCAGTAGCACAGGGGTCTCAACTAATGAAAAACTGTTTTTT. Its protein is CASSTGVSTNEKLFF. Complete variable domain (other parts from reference TRBV19 and TRBJ1-4): DGGITQSPKYLFRKEGQNVTLSCEQNLNHDAMYWYRQDPGQGLRLIYYSQIVNDFQKGDIAEGYSVSREKKESFPLTVTSAQKNPTAFYLCASSTGVSTNEKLFFGSGTQLSVL.

This clone was detected a few times. The V call is TRBV11-2, the J call TRBJ1-5, with a weak D call TRBD1 (6 bases). The CDR3 sequence is 15 residues long. The V end lost 3 bases, the J end lost 2 bases, and 11 bases lay between the germline ends. Looked up from germline, CDR1 is SGHAT and CDR2 is FQNNGV. CDR3 nucleotide sequence: TGTGCCAGCAGCTTCAACCAGGGGCGCAATCAGCCCCAGCATTTT. Translating it yields CASSFNQGRNQPQHF. Using reference TRBV11-2 and TRBJ1-5 for the parts outside the CDR3, the full variable domain is EAGVAQSPRYKIIEKRQSVAFWCNPISGHATLYWYQQILGQGPKLLIQFQNNGVVDDSQLPKDRFSAERLKGVDSTLKIQPAKLEDSAVYLCASSFNQGRNQPQHFGDGTRLSIL.

The chain joins TRBV5-1 to TRBJ2-7; possible D gene TRBD1, 6 bases. Germline V gene sequence: CDR1 SGHRS, CDR2 YFSETQ. Trimming left V 3 bases short and J 2 bases short, with 21 bases between. The length of the CDR3 is 17 residues. The CDR3 DNA reads TGCGCCAGCAGCTCGCTCCCCTCGACAGGAACCACCTACGAGCAGTACTTC. It encodes CASSSLPSTGTTYEQYF. Drawing the rest from reference TRBV5-1 and TRBJ2-7, the complete variable domain is KAGVTQTPRYLIKTRGQQVTLSCSPISGHRSVSWYQQTPGQGLQFLFEYFSETQRNKGNFPGRFSGRQFSNSRSEMNVSTLELGDSALYLCASSSLPSTGTTYEQYFGPGTRLTVT.

This chain uses TRBV9 with TRBJ1-4; 7 positions agree with TRBD1. Germline CDR1 reads SGDLS; CDR2 reads YYNGEE. V lost 3 bases and J lost 12; bases outside the gene matches: 5. CDR3 size: 12 residues. DNA of the CDR3: TGTGCCAGCAGCGGAAACAGGGGTCAACTGTTTTTT. Translation: CASSGNRGQLFF.

V usage is TRBV30 and J usage is TRBJ1-2; no clear D. CDR3 length: 12 residues. Germline V gene data show CDR1 as GTSNPN and CDR2 as SVGIG (reference sequence). With 8 bases removed from V and 4 bases from J, the gap between germline ends came to 14 bases. The CDR3: CALGGVSYGYTF. The CDR3 DNA is TGTGCCCTCGGCGGGGTTTCCTATGGCTACACCTTC.

This clone showed up just once. The chain carries TRBV29-1 and TRBJ1-2; 8 nucleotides line up with TRBD1. Losses at the gene ends were 6 bases for V and 7 bases for J; bases not matched to a gene: 13. The CDR3 runs 14 residues. The germline gives CDR1 SQVTM, CDR2 ANQGSEA. The CDR3 DNA is TGCAGCGTGCGATTACCAGGGGGCGCCGGTGGCTACACCTTC. Translating it yields CSVRLPGGAGGYTF.

Here the CDR3 DNA reads TGTGCCAGCAGCTTAGGACAGGGGCTCACCTACGAGCAGTACTTC. Translating gives CASSLGQGLTYEQYF. The genes are TRBV7-2 and TRBJ2-7; 8 bases map to TRBD1. From germline, CDR1 is SGHTA and CDR2 FQGNSA. The CDR3 is 15 residues long. Trimming removed 1 base from V and 2 bases from J; junction bases left unmatched: 4. The entire variable domain, with the rest obtained from reference TRBV7-2 and TRBJ2-7, is as follows: GAGVSQSPSNKVTEKGKDVELRCDPISGHTALYWYRQSLGQGLEFLIYFQGNSAPDKSGLPSDRFSAERTGGSVSTLTIQRTQQEDSAVYLCASSLGQGLTYEQYFGPGTRLTVT.

The V call is TRBV27, the J call TRBJ2-2; D is perhaps TRBD1 (5 bases). The CDR3 length is 14 residues. Between the trimmed V and J ends, which lost 5 bases and 4 bases, there was a span of 11 bases. Germline V gives CDR1 MNHEY, CDR2 SMNVEV (reference sequence). The DNA of the CDR3 is TGTGCCAGCAGTGCTAGGGGTGGCACCGGGGAGCTGTTTTTT. Translation gives CASSARGGTGELFF.

The chain combines TRBV3-1 (or the pseudogene TRBV3-2) with TRBJ2-7; weak D call: TRBD1 (6 bases). Per germline, CDR1 LGHDT and CDR2 YNNKEL (reference sequence). V lost 0 bases, J lost 2 bases, and 11 bases lay in between. The CDR3 is made up of 15 amino acids. The CDR3 protein is CASSQEGRGAYEQYF. CDR3 nucleotides: TGTGCCAGCAGCCAAGAGGGCAGGGGAGCCTACGAGCAGTACTTC.

CDR3 DNA: TGTGCCAGCAGTCCCGACAGGGAACCCTACAATGAGCAGTTCTTC. This encodes CASSPDREPYNEQFF. V gene TRBV27 combines with J gene TRBJ2-1; 7 nucleotides match TRBD1. The CDR3 has 15 amino acids. Germline CDR1 MNHEY, CDR2 SMNVEV (reference sequence). Trimming at V came to 5 bases and at J to 2 bases, leaving 6 bases not matched to a gene.

This clone was seen only a few times. The rearrangement joins TRBV11-2 to TRBJ1-1; 7 nucleotides agree with TRBD1. The CDR3 runs to 14 residues. Germline V gene data show CDR1 as SGHAT and CDR2 as FQNNGV. The ends lost 6 bases at V and 0 bases at J; junction bases unmatched: 4. The CDR3 spells CASRVTGLNTEAFF. In DNA form, the CDR3 reads TGTGCCAGCAGAGTGACAGGGTTGAACACTGAAGCTTTCTTT.

This clone was picked up one time. The rearrangement joins TRBV7-2 to TRBJ1-5, with a weak D call TRBD1 (6 bases). This CDR3 spans 15 amino acids. Trimming removed 7 bases at V and 1 base at J, with 14 bases between. Germline CDR1 reads SGHTA; CDR2 reads FQGNSA. CDR3 in amino acids: CASTDTGSSNQPQHF. CDR3 DNA: TGTGCCAGCACCGATACAGGGTCGAGCAATCAGCCCCAGCATTTT.

The rearrangement joins TRBV19 to TRBJ2-3, with 10 positions matching TRBD1. The CDR3 length is 17 residues. Losses at the gene ends were 1 base for V and 7 bases for J; bases not matched to a gene: 11. The germline V gene has CDR1 LNHDA and CDR2 SQIVND (reference sequence). The DNA of the CDR3 is TGTGCCAGTAGTATAGCACCGGGACAGGGGCGTCCCTATACGCAGTATTTT. Its translation is CASSIAPGQGRPYTQYF.

The gene calls are TRBV11-3 and TRBJ2-1, with TRBD1 identical over 11 bases. J lost 6 bases, V lost 5 bases, and 9 bases had no gene match. Germline V gives CDR1 SGHNT, CDR2 YENEEA. The CDR3 is made up of 16 amino acids. The CDR3 DNA is TGTGCCAGCAGCCCAGAGGGGACAGGGGGTTCCAATGAGCAGTTCTTC. Amino acid sequence: CASSPEGTGGSNEQFF.

This chain links TRBV6-1 with TRBJ1-1; no firm D call. Germline loops: CDR1 MNHNS, CDR2 SASEGT. The CDR3 covers 14 residues. The V end lost 2 bases, the J end lost 0 bases, and 7 bases lay between the germline ends. CDR3 amino acids: CASSEYILNTEAFF. CDR3 in DNA: TGTGCCAGCAGTGAATACATTCTGAACACTGAAGCTTTCTTT.

Within the sample, this clone is large. The sample contains more than one DNA sequence encoding this CDR3. The J gene is TRBJ2-5, the V gene TRBV3-1 (or the pseudogene TRBV3-2); 9 bases align to TRBD2. Germline V gives CDR1 LGHDT, CDR2 YNNKEL (reference sequence). The CDR3 is 15 amino acids. Trimming took 4 bases from V and 5 from J; bases not matched to a gene: 8. The CDR3 DNA reads as TGTGCCAGCAGCCCCGGGACTAGCAATCTGGAGACCCAGTACTTC. This sequence encodes CASSPGTSNLETQYF.